The rows below give T cell receptor beta chains drawn from one sample of a study of blood T cell repertoires in COVID-19. This table comes from immunoSEQ multiplex PCR, and its TCRdb copy is limited to in-frame clones, with some not included. Seen here are 350,000 to 500,000 clones, over 75% observed once, and the top ten hold approximately 1.5%. Sequenced sample: PBMCs or T cells enriched from blood (not recorded which). The receptors were gathered from a woman younger than 30 who had been exposed to COVID-19. Each CDR3 is given with its conserved first and last residue. The D gene is left open where the match is weak. A clone size is listed for some rows: how often the clone was seen (once, few, many), or a class if it is expanded.

d_call: TRBD1
clone_size: NA
v_call: TRBV7-2
j_call: TRBJ2-5
cdr3_nt: TGTGCCAGCAGCTTACAGGGGGCGTGGGAGACCCAGTACTTC
cdr3_aa: CASSLQGAWETQYF

d_call: NA
clone_size: NA
v_call: TRBV5-5
j_call: TRBJ1-6
cdr3_nt: TGTGCCAGCAGCGGGTCGGCTGTCAGGGGTTCACCCCTCCACTTT
cdr3_aa: CASSGSAVRGSPLHF

d_call: TRBD1
clone_size: few
v_call: TRBV27
j_call: TRBJ2-7
cdr3_nt: TGTGCCAGCAGTCCCCGGGACAGGAATCCCTACGAGCAGTACTTC
cdr3_aa: CASSPRDRNPYEQYF

d_call: TRBD2
clone_size: NA
v_call: TRBV5-1
j_call: TRBJ2-5
cdr3_nt: TGCGCCAGCAGCGGCGGGACTAGCGCTTCTCAAGAGACCCAGTACTTC
cdr3_aa: CASSGGTSASQETQYF

d_call: NA
clone_size: NA
v_call: TRBV5-6
j_call: TRBJ2-5
cdr3_nt: TGTGCCAGCAGCTTGCGCAGGTTCGAAGAGACCCAGTACTTC
cdr3_aa: CASSLRRFEETQYF

d_call: TRBD1
clone_size: NA
v_call: TRBV19
j_call: TRBJ2-5
cdr3_nt: TGTGCCAGTAGCCCCCGGGACAGGGAGATGGAGACCCAGTACTTC
cdr3_aa: CASSPRDREMETQYF

d_call: NA
clone_size: NA
v_call: TRBV7-9
j_call: TRBJ2-1
cdr3_nt: TGTGCCAGCAGCTTAGGGGCGGAGCAGTTCTTC
cdr3_aa: CASSLGAEQFF

d_call: NA
clone_size: NA
v_call: TRBV5-1
j_call: TRBJ2-5
cdr3_nt: TGCGCCAGCAGCTTCTCTTTCAGGGTTGTTGAGACCCAGTACTTC
cdr3_aa: CASSFSFRVVETQYF

d_call: TRBD1
clone_size: NA
v_call: TRBV7-3
j_call: TRBJ1-1
cdr3_nt: TGTGCCAGCAAGGGTTCAGGGGGCTGGACTGAAGCTTTCTTT
cdr3_aa: CASKGSGGWTEAFF

d_call: NA
clone_size: NA
v_call: TRBV5-5
j_call: TRBJ1-3
cdr3_nt: TGTGCCAGCAGCTTGGACGGGACTGGAAACACCATATATTTT
cdr3_aa: CASSLDGTGNTIYF

d_call: TRBD1
clone_size: NA
v_call: TRBV28
j_call: TRBJ1-5
cdr3_nt: TGTGCCAGCAGTGGGCGGACAGGGAGAAATAGCAATCAGCCCCAGCATTTT
cdr3_aa: CASSGRTGRNSNQPQHF

d_call: NA
clone_size: NA
v_call: TRBV18
j_call: TRBJ1-6
cdr3_nt: TGTGCCAGCTCACCAGCCCCTGGGGCTAATTCACCCCTCCACTTT
cdr3_aa: CASSPAPGANSPLHF

d_call: TRBD1
clone_size: NA
v_call: TRBV18
j_call: TRBJ2-7
cdr3_nt: TGTGCCAGCTCCCCCGGACAGGTAGACTACGAGCAGTACTTC
cdr3_aa: CASSPGQVDYEQYF

d_call: TRBD1
clone_size: NA
v_call: TRBV7-8
j_call: TRBJ2-2
cdr3_nt: TGTGCCAGCGGATTACAGGGGTCGGGTACCGGGGAGCTGTTTTTT
cdr3_aa: CASGLQGSGTGELFF

d_call: NA
clone_size: NA
v_call: TRBV30
j_call: TRBJ1-2
cdr3_nt: TGTGCCTGGCAGGGGCCTACCTATGGCTACACCTTC
cdr3_aa: CAWQGPTYGYTF

d_call: NA
clone_size: NA
v_call: TRBV4-3
j_call: TRBJ2-7
cdr3_nt: TGCGCCAGCAGCCAAGATCCGGGCTCCTACGAGCAGTACTTC
cdr3_aa: CASSQDPGSYEQYF